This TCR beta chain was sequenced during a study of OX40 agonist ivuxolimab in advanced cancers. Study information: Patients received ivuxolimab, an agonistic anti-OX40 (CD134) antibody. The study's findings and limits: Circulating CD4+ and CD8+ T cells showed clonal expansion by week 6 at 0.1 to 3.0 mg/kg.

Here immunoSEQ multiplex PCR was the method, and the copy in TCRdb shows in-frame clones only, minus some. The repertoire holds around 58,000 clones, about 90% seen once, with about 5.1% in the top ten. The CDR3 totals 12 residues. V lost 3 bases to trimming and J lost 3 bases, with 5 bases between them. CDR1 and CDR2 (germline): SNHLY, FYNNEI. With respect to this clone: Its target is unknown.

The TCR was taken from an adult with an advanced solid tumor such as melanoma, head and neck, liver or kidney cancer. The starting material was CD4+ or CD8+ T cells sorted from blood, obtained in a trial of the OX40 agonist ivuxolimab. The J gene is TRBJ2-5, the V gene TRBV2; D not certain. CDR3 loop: CASSDLEETQYF. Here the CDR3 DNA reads TGTGCCAGCAGTGACCTTGAAGAGACCCAGTACTTC.